This TCR beta chain was retrieved from a study of cytomegalovirus exposure and HLA in healthy donors (dated 2017 in TCRdb). Study-level background: An earlier analysis of 587 of the donors reported approximately 280 Gb of sequence data and 117 million unique TCR beta sequences obtained from around 190 million T cells. To decide whether each TCR beta V gene segment behaved as functional or pseudogenic, an earlier analysis of some 600 of the donors relied on high-throughput TCR beta sequencing. An early release covering roughly 580 HLA-typed donors comprised roughly 300 gigabases of sequencing data and 65 million to 100 million unique TCR sequences. Rather than drawing on any new phenotypic data, the later analysis identified candidate immune exposures from TCR beta sequences and the way those sequences occurred across donors. Along with the approximately 700-subject first cohort, a separate validation cohort of more than 90 different subjects was used. A later genetic analysis used genome-wide SNP genotypes for 398 of the 666 donors, treating that subset as a discovery cohort. Alongside the repertoire data, information on donor age, sex, ethnicity and CMV serostatus was compiled. A few DR-DQ haplotypes were treated as single units for association and clustering because of strong linkage in the cohort. Every repertoire in the discovery cohort had been generated on one and the same sequencing platform. To predict cytomegalovirus infection status, the study combined high-throughput TCR immunosequencing, statistical association of individual TCRs with disease status, and machine learning. In a later analysis, previously published TCR beta repertoires from hundreds of donors were re-analyzed and high-resolution HLA genotyping was added so that TCR occurrence patterns could be studied. Using immunosequencing, the study profiled T cell repertoires from 666 subjects and related those repertoires to cytomegalovirus serostatus. Of the roughly 430 genotyped donors, approximately 80% fell in the genetic ancestry cluster associated with self-reported Caucasian donors. HLA typing included class I and class II loci at four-digit resolution. Among over 350 genotyped donors of the cohort, an average of 235,054 unique TCR beta nucleotide sequences were sequenced per donor, around 18% of them non-productive. The study was designed to test whether signatures of past pathogen exposure could be identified by cataloging public T cell receptors. Typing coverage varied by locus: about 620-630 donors for A, B, C, DRB1 and DQB1; some 520 for DQA1; 606 for DPA1; fewer than 480 for DPB1. Summary of the overall study and its limitations: Linkage disequilibrium might explain the correlated functional status among segregating V segments, but an unknown experimental factor could not be ruled out. Most CMV-associated TCR beta chains appeared to be HLA-restricted in a later analysis, and the HLA associations seemed to be driven largely by CMV exposure. A further reported finding was that TCR beta sequences accurately predicted the HLA-A and HLA-B alleles for most subjects in the first cohort. In a later analysis, several top co-occurrence clusters were reported to appear linked to parvovirus B19, influenza, CMV and Epstein-Barr virus. Most TCR sequences were observed very rarely across donors, whereas some public TCRs were present in many individuals. An earlier analysis of roughly 570 of the donors showed that most TCR beta V segments appeared in productive rearrangements either about 87% or about 30% of the time, which broadly matched IMGT annotations. Cytomegalovirus status was reported to be diagnosed by the classifier with high specificity and sensitivity in both the original and validation cohorts. Because HLA typing was unavailable for some donors at each locus, only the typed subset was used in association tests. Because the 87-base-pair reads could not distinguish some IMGT-functional V segments, including TRBV6-2 and TRBV6-3, those segments were excluded. According to the authors, the approach could potentially be generalized to other disease states and immunological phenotypes. Assigning TCR associations to individual alleles was difficult when HLA alleles, especially DR and DQ, strongly co-occurred. For the cohort, immune exposure information was limited to CMV serostatus. Some 15 rarely observed V segments, including chromosome 9 orphons, were excluded from the earlier analysis of about 600 of the donors because counts were too low. Compared with the 666-donor mean, donors in an Asian-associated ancestry cluster had fewer N-insertions in productive TCRs, according to a later genetic analysis. In a later analysis, HLA-associated TCR beta chains showed more clonal expansion and lower generation probabilities than non-associated chains that were equally common. A cluster of highly shared sequence variants was judged likely to represent a technical artifact of the sequencing pipeline. Specific HLA alleles were associated with 15,000 to 20,000 TCR beta sequences at a false discovery rate of 0.05 in a later analysis. In a later analysis, TCR association rates were found to vary across HLA loci, with the most associated TCRs seen for DRB1 alleles and the fewest for HLA-C alleles. Sequencing depth was assumed to be roughly uniform across donors in the presence/absence analyses, though that assumption may not hold. V-gene and J-gene trimming of TCR beta chains was associated with a missense DCLRE1C variant in a later genetic analysis, and the association was replicated in an independent cohort. The study listed 164 TCR beta chains as associated with cytomegalovirus. A few of the identified cytomegalovirus-associated TCR beta chains were confirmed in vitro to be specific for cytomegalovirus antigens. In this cohort, only TCR beta chains were sequenced, and detectable features were limited by the absence of alpha or paired-chain data.

CDR1 and CDR2 are read off the germline V gene (reference sequence) as LNHDA and SQIVND. Reading from cysteine to phenylalanine, the CDR3 counts 16 amino acids. The DNA shown is the 48-base CDR3, in frame from base 1. V trim: 1 base; J trim: 6 bases; unmatched bases: 5. The library was made by the immunoSEQ multiplex PCR assay. The multiplex PCR relied on a mix of 60 forward primers for TCR Vbeta segments and 13 reverse primers for TCR Jbeta segments. The CDR3 region of rearranged TCR beta genes was amplified from genomic DNA with a multiplex PCR assay. The amplified TCR beta libraries were sequenced on the Illumina HiSeq System as 87-base-pair reads. For the original study's pipeline: A later analysis counted around 72 million unique TCR beta chains across the 650 to 700 repertoires, and 9 million to 14 million of these chains were shared by at least two donors. To remove PCR and sequencing errors, raw reads were error-corrected and collapsed into unique sequences using a nearest-neighbor algorithm that merged closely related sequences. V, D and J gene segments were assigned by aligning CDR3 sequences to IMGT reference sequences. Each retained sequence needed at least a six-nucleotide match to both a V gene segment and a J gene segment. Rearrangements were called productive when the CDR3 lacked stop codons and stayed in frame with V and J; all others were non-productive. CDR3 was defined by IMGT convention, running from the second conserved V-encoded cysteine to the conserved J-encoded phenylalanine. The earlier analysis of some 540 of the donors excluded any sequence lacking an unambiguous match to a single V gene segment. An earlier analysis of some 610 of the donors called V segments functional above 56.7% productive rearrangements and segregating when the between-donor standard deviation exceeded 5%. A statistical classification framework was built to diagnose cytomegalovirus status from the catalog of TCR beta chain sequences. In a later analysis, V and J genes were assigned by comparing TCR nucleotide sequences against IMGT/GENE-DB human TR gene sequences. Using the TCRdist pipeline, a later analysis assigned CDR3 sequences along with most-parsimonious VDJ recombination scenarios. In a later analysis, each TCR beta chain was defined by its CDR3 amino acid sequence together with its V-gene family, and reads without a unique V-gene family were excluded. In a later analysis, 550 to 650 highly shared, low-generation-probability nucleotide sequences were removed to address suspected cross-contamination and a sequencing artifact. In a later analysis, a clonal expansion index for each public chain was calculated from normalized within-repertoire ranks of inferred template counts. Generation probabilities in a later analysis came from a VDJ recombination model fitted to out-of-frame rearrangements, and those results were checked against IGoR. A later analysis scored TCR-TCR, TCR-HLA and TCR-CMV co-occurrence with hypergeometric tests, applying a repertoire-size bias correction to TCR pairs. To estimate false discovery rates, a later analysis permuted the HLA or CMV assignments 20 times. A later analysis grouped co-occurring TCRs with DBSCAN, adding TCRdist sequence similarity when clustering within HLA-allele-positive subsets. Co-occurrence clustering excluded repertoires with fewer than 30,000 or more than 120,000 public chains, plus five with anomalous nucleotide sharing. TCRdb mirrors the immuneACCESS table, restricted to in-frame sequences. Some clones are absent from its copies; in checked studies, under half trace to an unresolved V gene, and the reason for the others is unknown. D and trimming were read from the DNA, whereas the V and J calls and clone size are those reported in that table. The sample table lists 200,000 to 300,000 clones, approximately 84% of them with a count of one. The ten largest clones add up to about 2% of the sample.

In total, over 600 healthy bone marrow donors made up the cohort. Cohort members were all nominally healthy when sampled, although unrecorded immune exposures were likely present. The donor tested CMV seropositive and was one of the 289 seropositive cohort members. A peripheral blood sample was provided by each donor, and peripheral blood mononuclear cells were used for TCR beta sequencing. The Qiagen DNeasy Blood Extraction Kit was used to extract genomic DNA from the blood cell samples. Remarks on this clone: Its antigen remains unidentified. Per-nucleotide qualities are absent, and no much larger clonotype sits a single base away.

The TCR sequence derives from a middle-aged woman in good health and CMV-seropositive. The source material was PBMCs. The sequence joins TRBV19 to TRBJ1-5; 11 of the junction bases match TRBD1. The DNA reads TGTGCCAGTAGTATAGGTGGGACAGGGGGGAGTCAGCCCCAGCATTTT. It translates to CASSIGGTGGSQPQHF.